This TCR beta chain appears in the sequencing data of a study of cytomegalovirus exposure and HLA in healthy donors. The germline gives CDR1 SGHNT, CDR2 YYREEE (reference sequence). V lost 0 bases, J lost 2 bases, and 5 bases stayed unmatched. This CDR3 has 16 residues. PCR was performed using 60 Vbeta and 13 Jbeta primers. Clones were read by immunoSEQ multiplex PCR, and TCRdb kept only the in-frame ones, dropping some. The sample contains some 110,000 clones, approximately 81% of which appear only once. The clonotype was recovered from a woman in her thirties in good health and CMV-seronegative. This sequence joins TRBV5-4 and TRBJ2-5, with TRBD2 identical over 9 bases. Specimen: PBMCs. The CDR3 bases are TGTGCCAGCAGCTTGGTAGCGGGGGAAGATCAAGAGACCCAGTACTTC. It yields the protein CASSLVAGEDQETQYF.